This T cell receptor (beta chain) originates from a study of cytomegalovirus exposure and HLA in healthy donors. Study-level results: With DRB1 most and HLA-C fewest, TCR association rates differed between HLA loci in a later analysis. The productive fraction for most TCR beta V segments was about 87% or about 30% in an earlier analysis. High sensitivity and specificity were reportedly achieved when the classifier diagnosed cytomegalovirus status.

In the case of this clone: Its antigen is currently unknown.

CDR1 is SGHTA, CDR2 FQGNSA, per germline. The CDR3 is 13 residues long. V gave up 1 base and J gave up 7 bases, with 8 bases separating them. 13 Jbeta primers and 60 Vbeta primers were used for the PCR. Repertoires were generated with immunoSEQ multiplex PCR, while TCRdb's copy carries only in-frame clones and drops some. Seen here are around 120,000 clones, 80% to 85% observed once, and the top ten hold around 0.7%. This receptor was identified in a man in his late teens or twenties in good health and CMV-seronegative. The sample comprised PBMCs. The rearrangement uses TRBV7-2 and TRBJ1-3; D not resolved. CDR3 sequence reads: CASSLGGGNTIYF. The CDR3 nucleotides read TGTGCCAGCAGCTTAGGTGGAGGCAACACCATATATTTT.